This TCR beta chain came from a study of neurological immune-mediated disorders (dated by TCRdb to between 2018 and 2020). Turning to the overall study: Peripheral blood TCR-beta repertoires from patients with HTLV-I-associated myelopathy (HAM/TSP), patients with multiple sclerosis, and healthy controls were compared in the study using UMI-based sequencing. Longitudinal samples, technical triplicates and paired sorted CD4+ and CD8+ T-cell subsets, alongside PBMC samples, were included among the approximately 110 TCR-beta libraries. The cohort included some 68 subjects: approximately 14 with HAM/TSP, around 34 with multiple sclerosis, and some 20 healthy controls. Points the paper makes about the study in general: TCR clonal expansion was highest in HAM/TSP patients and lowest in MS patients, with MS patients falling below even healthy controls. Expanded clones from different subjects shared no identical CDR3 amino acid sequences, which suggests that TCR-beta repertoires were private in all groups.

cDNA synthesis used template-switch 5'RACE with a primer carrying a 10-nucleotide random unique molecular identifier tagging each TCR transcript. Every sequencing run covered 15-18 subjects and yielded more than 170 million TCR-beta sequences. The RNeasy kit was used to extract total RNA. The KAPA Real-time Library Amplification kit was used to amplify TCR-beta VDJ regions with primers for the TCR constant region and the 5'RACE anchor. A first PCR added sample indexes and Illumina adaptors, after which a second PCR increased the library yield. After Ampure bead purification, the TCR product of roughly 650 bp was size-selected on a 2% E-gel SizeSelection system. Before pooling, library quality was assessed on a Bioanalyzer, concentration was determined with Qubit, and library quantification was performed with the Kapa Library Quantification kit. Libraries were sequenced paired-end 2 x 150 bp on an Illumina HiSeq 2500. To increase sequence diversity, roughly 23-30% phiX was spiked into each library pool. The original pipeline was this. The quality-filtered reads were processed with the UMI-based MiGEC pipeline, whose error correction step removed more than 80% of the raw TCR sequences. VDJ genes were aligned to IMGT germline references, and clonotypes were defined by unique CDR3 amino acid sequence plus V-J genes. Clonal expansion, Shannon diversity and CDR3 relatedness were evaluated with VDJtools (CalcPairwiseDistances, ClusterSamples), while phylogenetic trees were built in CLCbio workbench. Expanded clones were defined as having at least 8 unique UMIs, based on coefficient-of-variation modelling across technical triplicates. TCRdb handled the public reads itself, with Q25 trimming in fastp and clone calling in MiXCR, and kept productive beta chains. A single entry per CDR3 protein holds the most common genes and DNA from its merged rows. In this record, the V and J calls reflect TCRdb's handling and not the investigators' own analysis. Across this sample there are 25,000 to 30,000 distinct CDR3 sequences, with under 25% seen only once. Clones ranked in the top ten supply just under 30% of the sample.

For the sorted-subset TCR libraries, the starting material was about 1 million sorted CD4+ or CD8+ T cells. Peripheral blood was subjected to Ficoll-Hypaque density gradient centrifugation to isolate PBMCs, which were then cryopreserved in liquid nitrogen. The study also sequenced paired sorted CD4+ and CD8+ subsets from healthy controls, HAM/TSP patients and MS patients. In this sample, this clonotype turned up many times. The antigen it recognizes is unknown. The sample holds no much larger clone one base away, and base qualities are not on file. From a lookup of the germline V gene (reference sequence), CDR1 and CDR2 are MNHEY and SMNVEV. The CDR3 spans 16 residues, from the cysteine through the phenylalanine. The entry retains the CDR3 DNA only, 48 bases that are in frame from base 1. Here V drops 5 bases and J drops 5 bases, and the junction holds 10 bases not matched to any gene.

This chain joins TRBV27 to TRBJ2-1; 9 nucleotides in the junction match TRBD2. Sequencing was performed on CD4+ T cells from blood. This receptor was taken from a man aged 50-59 years with HTLV-1-associated myelopathy (HAM/TSP). CDR3 region: CASSRPSGRFNNEQFF. The DNA reads TGTGCCAGCAGTCGCCCCAGCGGGAGGTTTAACAATGAGCAGTTCTTC.